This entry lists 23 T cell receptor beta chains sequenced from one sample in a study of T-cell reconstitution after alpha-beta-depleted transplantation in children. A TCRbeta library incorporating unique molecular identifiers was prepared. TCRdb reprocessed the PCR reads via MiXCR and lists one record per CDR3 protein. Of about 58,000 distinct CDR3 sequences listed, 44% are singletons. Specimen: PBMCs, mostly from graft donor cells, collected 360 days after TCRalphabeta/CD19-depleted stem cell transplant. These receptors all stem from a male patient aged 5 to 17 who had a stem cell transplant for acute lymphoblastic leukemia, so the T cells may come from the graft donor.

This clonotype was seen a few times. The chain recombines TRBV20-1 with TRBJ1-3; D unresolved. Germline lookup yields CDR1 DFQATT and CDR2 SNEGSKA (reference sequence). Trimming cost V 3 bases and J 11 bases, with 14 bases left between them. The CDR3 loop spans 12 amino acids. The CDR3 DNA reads TGCAGTGCTAGGGACTCCAAGGTCGCCATATATTTT. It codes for CSARDSKVAIYF.

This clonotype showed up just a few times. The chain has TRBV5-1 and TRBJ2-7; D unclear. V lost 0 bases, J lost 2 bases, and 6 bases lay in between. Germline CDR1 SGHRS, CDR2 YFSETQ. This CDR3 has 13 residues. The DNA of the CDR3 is TGCGCCAGCAGCTTGGAACAGACCTACGAGCAGTACTTC. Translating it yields CASSLEQTYEQYF. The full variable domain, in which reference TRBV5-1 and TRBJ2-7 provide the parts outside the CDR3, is KAGVTQTPRYLIKTRGQQVTLSCSPISGHRSVSWYQQTPGQGLQFLFEYFSETQRNKGNFPGRFSGRQFSNSRSEMNVSTLELGDSALYLCASSLEQTYEQYFGPGTRLTVT.

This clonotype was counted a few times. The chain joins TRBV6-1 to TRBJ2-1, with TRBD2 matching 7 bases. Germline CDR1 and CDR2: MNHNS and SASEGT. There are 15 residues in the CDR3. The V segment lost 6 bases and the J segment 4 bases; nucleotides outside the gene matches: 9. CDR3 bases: TGTGCCAGCAGGAGGAGCGGGACTTCGTACAATGAGCAGTTCTTC. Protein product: CASRRSGTSYNEQFF.

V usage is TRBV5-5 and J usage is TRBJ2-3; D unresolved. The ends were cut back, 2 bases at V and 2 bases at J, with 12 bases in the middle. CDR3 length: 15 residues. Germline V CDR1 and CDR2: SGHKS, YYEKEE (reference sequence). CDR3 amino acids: CASSLLGFFTDTQYF. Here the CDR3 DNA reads TGTGCCAGCAGCTTACTCGGATTCTTCACAGATACGCAGTATTTT.

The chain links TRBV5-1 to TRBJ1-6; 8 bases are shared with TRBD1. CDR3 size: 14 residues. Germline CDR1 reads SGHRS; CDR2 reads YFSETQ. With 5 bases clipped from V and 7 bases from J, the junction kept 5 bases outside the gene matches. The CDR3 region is CASRSGQDNSPLHF. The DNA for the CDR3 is TGCGCCAGCAGGTCGGGACAGGACAATTCACCCCTCCACTTT.

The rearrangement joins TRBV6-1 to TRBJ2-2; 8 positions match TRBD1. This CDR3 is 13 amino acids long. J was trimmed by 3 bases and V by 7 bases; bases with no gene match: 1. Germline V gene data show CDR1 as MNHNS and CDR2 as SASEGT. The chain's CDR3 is CASKTGDTGELFF. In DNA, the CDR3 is TGTGCCAGCAAGACAGGGGACACCGGGGAGCTGTTTTTT.

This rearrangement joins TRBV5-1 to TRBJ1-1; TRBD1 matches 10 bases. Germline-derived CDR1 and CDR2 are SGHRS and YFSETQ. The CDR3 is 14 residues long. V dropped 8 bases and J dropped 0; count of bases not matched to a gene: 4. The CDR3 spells CASGTGAMNTEAFF. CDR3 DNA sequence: TGCGCCAGTGGGACAGGGGCCATGAACACTGAAGCTTTCTTT.

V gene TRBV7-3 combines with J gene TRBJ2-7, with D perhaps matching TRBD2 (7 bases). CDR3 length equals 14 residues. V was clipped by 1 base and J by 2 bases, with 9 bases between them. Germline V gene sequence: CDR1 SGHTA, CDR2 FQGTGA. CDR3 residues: CASSLKGGTYEQYF. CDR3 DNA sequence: TGTGCCAGCAGCTTAAAGGGGGGGACCTACGAGCAGTACTTC.

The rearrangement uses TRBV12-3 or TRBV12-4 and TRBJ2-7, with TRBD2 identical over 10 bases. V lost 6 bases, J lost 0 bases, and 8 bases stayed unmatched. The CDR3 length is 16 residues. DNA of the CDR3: TGTGCCAGCAGCTCCCCTCTAGCGGGGGTCTCCTACGAGCAGTACTTC. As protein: CASSSPLAGVSYEQYF.

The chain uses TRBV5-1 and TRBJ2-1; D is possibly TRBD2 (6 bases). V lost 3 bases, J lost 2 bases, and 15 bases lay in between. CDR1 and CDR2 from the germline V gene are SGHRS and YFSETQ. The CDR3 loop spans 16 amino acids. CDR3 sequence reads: CASSSRWEDPYNEQFF. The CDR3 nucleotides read TGCGCCAGCAGCTCCCGGTGGGAGGATCCCTACAATGAGCAGTTCTTC.

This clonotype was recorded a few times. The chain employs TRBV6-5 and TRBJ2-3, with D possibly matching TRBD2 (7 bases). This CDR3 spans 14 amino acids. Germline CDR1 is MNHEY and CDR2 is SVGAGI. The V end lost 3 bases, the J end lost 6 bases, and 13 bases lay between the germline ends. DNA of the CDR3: TGTGCCAGCAGTTATGGGGGGGGCGGGGATACGCAGTATTTT. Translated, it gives CASSYGGGGDTQYF.

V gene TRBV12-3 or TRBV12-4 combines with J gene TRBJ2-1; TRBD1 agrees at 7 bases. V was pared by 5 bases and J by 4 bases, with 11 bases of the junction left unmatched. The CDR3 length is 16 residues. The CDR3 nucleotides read TGTGCCAGCAGTACCACAGGGGAGCAGGTTTACAATGAGCAGTTCTTC. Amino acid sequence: CASSTTGEQVYNEQFF.

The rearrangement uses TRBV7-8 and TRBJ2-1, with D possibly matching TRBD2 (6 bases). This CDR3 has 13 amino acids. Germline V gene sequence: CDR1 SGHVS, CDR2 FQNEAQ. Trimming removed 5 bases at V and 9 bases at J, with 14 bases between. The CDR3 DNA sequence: TGTGCCAGCAGCCCCAGGGACGGGAGTGAGCAGTTCTTC. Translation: CASSPRDGSEQFF.

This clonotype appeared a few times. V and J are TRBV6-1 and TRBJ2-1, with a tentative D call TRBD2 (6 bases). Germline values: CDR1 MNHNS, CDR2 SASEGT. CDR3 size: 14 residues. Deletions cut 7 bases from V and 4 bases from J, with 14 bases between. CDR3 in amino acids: CASKGRGGYNEQFF. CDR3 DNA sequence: TGTGCCAGCAAGGGAAGGGGAGGTTACAATGAGCAGTTCTTC.

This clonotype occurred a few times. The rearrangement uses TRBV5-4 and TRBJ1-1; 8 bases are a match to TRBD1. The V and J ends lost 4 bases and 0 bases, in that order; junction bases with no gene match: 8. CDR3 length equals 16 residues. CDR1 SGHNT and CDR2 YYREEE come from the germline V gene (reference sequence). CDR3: CASSPRGQDVNTEAFF. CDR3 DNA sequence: TGTGCCAGCAGCCCGCGGGGACAGGATGTGAACACTGAAGCTTTCTTT.

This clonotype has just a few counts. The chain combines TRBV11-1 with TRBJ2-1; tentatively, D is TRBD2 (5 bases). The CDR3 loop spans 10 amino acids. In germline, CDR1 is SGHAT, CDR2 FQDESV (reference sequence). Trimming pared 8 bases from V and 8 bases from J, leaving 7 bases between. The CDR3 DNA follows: TGTGCCAGCGGAGGAGATGAGCAGTTCTTC. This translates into CASGGDEQFF.

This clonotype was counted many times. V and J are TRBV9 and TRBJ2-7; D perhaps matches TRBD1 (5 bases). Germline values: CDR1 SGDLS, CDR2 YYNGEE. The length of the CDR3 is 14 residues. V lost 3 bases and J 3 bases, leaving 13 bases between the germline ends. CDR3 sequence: CASSAGNSYYEQYF. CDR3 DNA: TGTGCCAGCAGCGCAGGGAACTCGTACTACGAGCAGTACTTC.

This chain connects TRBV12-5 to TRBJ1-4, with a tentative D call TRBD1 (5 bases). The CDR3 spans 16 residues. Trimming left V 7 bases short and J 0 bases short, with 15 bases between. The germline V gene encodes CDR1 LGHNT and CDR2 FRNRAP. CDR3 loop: CASAPDIPATNEKLFF. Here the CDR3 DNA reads TGTGCTAGTGCCCCGGACATCCCTGCAACTAATGAAAAACTGTTTTTT.

CDR3 DNA sequence: TGTGCCAGCAGCCAATACAATACCCTCTACGAGCAGTACTTC. Protein sequence: CASSQYNTLYEQYF. The chain employs TRBV3-1 and TRBJ2-7; no clear D. The CDR3 extends over 14 amino acids. Germline-derived CDR1 and CDR2 are LGHDT and YNNKEL (reference sequence). The ends were cut back, 2 bases at V and 3 bases at J, with 11 bases in the middle.

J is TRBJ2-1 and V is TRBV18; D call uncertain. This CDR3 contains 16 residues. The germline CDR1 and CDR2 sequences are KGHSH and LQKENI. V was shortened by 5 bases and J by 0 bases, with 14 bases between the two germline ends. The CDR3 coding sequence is TGTGCCAGCTCAGGAGACCCACTTAACTCCTACAATGAGCAGTTCTTC. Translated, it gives CASSGDPLNSYNEQFF.

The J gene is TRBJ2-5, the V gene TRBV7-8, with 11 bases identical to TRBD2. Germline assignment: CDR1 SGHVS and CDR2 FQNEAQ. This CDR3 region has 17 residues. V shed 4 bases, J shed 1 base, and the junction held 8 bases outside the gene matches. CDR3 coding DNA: TGTGCCAGCAGCTCGGGACTAGCGGTAGACTCCCAAGAGACCCAGTACTTC. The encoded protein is CASSSGLAVDSQETQYF.

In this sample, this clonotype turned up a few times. CDR3 region: CASSFLGSYEQYF. The CDR3 DNA is TGTGCCAGCAGCTTTCTGGGTTCCTACGAGCAGTACTTC. This sequence joins TRBV5-6 and TRBJ2-7; D gene uncertain. Between the trimmed V and J ends, which lost 2 bases and 1 base, there was a span of 7 bases. This CDR3 contains 13 residues. In germline, CDR1 is SGHDT, CDR2 YYEEEE.

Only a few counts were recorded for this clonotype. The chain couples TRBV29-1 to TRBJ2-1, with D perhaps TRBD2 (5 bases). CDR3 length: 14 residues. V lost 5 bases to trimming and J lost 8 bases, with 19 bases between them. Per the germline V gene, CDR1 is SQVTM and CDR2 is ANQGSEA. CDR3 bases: TGCAGCGTTCCCACTAGGCCGCGAACGGATGAGCAGTTCTTC. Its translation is CSVPTRPRTDEQFF.